The 9 T cell receptor beta chains below were found in one sample sequenced in a study of blood T cell repertoires in COVID-19. The method was immunoSEQ multiplex PCR; TCRdb's version includes in-frame clones alone and lacks a portion of them. The sample lists about 190,000 clones; nearly 90% were seen once. The sequencing sample was made of peripheral blood. The source is a man in his fifties or sixties with acute or convalescent COVID-19.

This clone was seen only once. This chain connects TRBV6-5 to TRBJ2-3; D is uncertain. The V and J ends lost 3 bases and 9 bases respectively, with 7 bases between them. Germline V CDR1 and CDR2: MNHEY, SVGAGI. This CDR3 is built from 11 residues. CDR3 nucleotide sequence: TGTGCCAGCAGTTATGGCCGAACGCAGTATTTT. Translating it yields CASSYGRTQYF.

The rearrangement links TRBV19 to TRBJ1-6, with a weak D call TRBD1 (6 bases). V lost 7 bases and J 5 bases, leaving 9 bases between the germline ends. The germline V gene encodes CDR1 LNHDA and CDR2 SQIVND (reference sequence). This CDR3 contains 13 residues. For the CDR3, the DNA is TGTGCCAGTACAGGGGCGGATAATTCACCCCTCCACTTT. It yields the protein CASTGADNSPLHF.

CDR3 DNA: TGTGCCAGTAGTACGACTAGCGGGGGTCGGCATGAGCAGTTCTTC. It specifies CASSTTSGGRHEQFF. The chain combines TRBV19 with TRBJ2-1; 12 positions agree with TRBD2. The CDR3 consists of 15 residues. The V and J ends lost 4 bases and 8 bases, in that order; junction bases with no gene match: 6. In germline, CDR1 is LNHDA, CDR2 SQIVND (reference sequence).

This chain connects TRBV19 to TRBJ1-1, with a possible D match to TRBD1 (5 bases). CDR1 and CDR2 from the germline V gene are LNHDA and SQIVND (reference sequence). The CDR3 has 14 amino acids. The ends were cut back, 8 bases at V and 0 bases at J, with 13 bases in the middle. The CDR3 DNA is TGTGCCAGTGCGGGACGGGGGGTGAACACTGAAGCTTTCTTT. This sequence encodes CASAGRGVNTEAFF.

This sequence joins TRBV5-1 and TRBJ1-2, with 9 nucleotides matching TRBD1. V lost 0 bases and J lost 7; bases outside the gene matches: 4. The CDR3 has 14 amino acids. Germline V gene lookup returns CDR1 SGHRS and CDR2 YFSETQ. The CDR3 reads CASSLGGQGSGYTF. The CDR3 bases are TGCGCCAGCAGCTTGGGGGGACAGGGAAGTGGCTACACCTTC.

V gene TRBV9 combines with J gene TRBJ1-3; no definite D call. There are 16 residues in the CDR3. The germline gives CDR1 SGDLS, CDR2 YYNGEE. The V end was cut by 1 base, the J end by 0 bases, with 11 bases between. Here the CDR3 DNA reads TGTGCCAGCAGCGTAACCCTACCGAGCTCTGGAAACACCATATATTTT. It specifies CASSVTLPSSGNTIYF. The full variable domain, its missing parts supplied by reference TRBV9 and TRBJ1-3, is DSGVTQTPKHLITATGQRVTLRCSPRSGDLSVYWYQQSLDQGLQFLIQYYNGEERAKGNILERFSAQQFPDLHSELNLSSLELGDSALYFCASSVTLPSSGNTIYFGEGSWLTVV.

J is TRBJ1-5 and V is TRBV28; TRBD1 is a possible D gene (6 bases). CDR3 length: 15 amino acids. The germline V gene has CDR1 MDHEN and CDR2 SYDVKM. V was trimmed by 4 bases and J by 1 base, leaving 11 bases between them. In DNA, the CDR3 is TGTGCCAGCAGTTGGGGAGGGGGGAGCAATCAGCCCCAGCATTTT. Its protein product is CASSWGGGSNQPQHF.

This sequence joins TRBV6-5 and TRBJ2-2, with 7 bases lining up with TRBD1. Germline assignment: CDR1 MNHEY and CDR2 SVGAGI. V shed 5 bases, J shed 7 bases, and the junction held 7 bases outside the gene matches. The CDR3 totals 14 residues. The CDR3 protein is CASSTDRDGGELFF. CDR3 nucleotide sequence: TGTGCCAGCAGTACCGACAGGGACGGCGGGGAGCTGTTTTTT.

The chain is built from TRBV7-2 and TRBJ1-6; no reliable D call. CDR1 is SGHTA and CDR2 is FQGNSA in the germline V gene. The CDR3 consists of 15 residues. The V end was cut by 3 bases, the J end by 7 bases, with 13 bases between. The CDR3 sequence is CASSFLDYPNSPLHF. Written as DNA, the CDR3 is TGTGCCAGCAGCTTCCTAGATTATCCAAATTCACCCCTCCACTTT.